The 5 T cell receptor beta chains below all came from one sample that was sequenced in a study of shared clonotypes between healthy human individuals. Clones were read by immunoSEQ multiplex PCR, and TCRdb kept only the in-frame ones, dropping some. The profile covers 1.5 million to 1.9 million clones, with 95% to 99% appearing a single time and around 0.45% taken by the ten largest. Sequencing input: naive CD4+ T cells sorted from blood. Sample subset: CD45RA+ positively selected. All receptors derive from a man aged 25 to 40 in good health.

V gene TRBV11-2 combines with J gene TRBJ2-1; no reliable D call. Deletions cut 7 bases from V and 0 bases from J, with 16 bases between. Looked up from germline, CDR1 is SGHAT and CDR2 is FQNNGV. The CDR3 sequence is 16 residues long. CDR3 sequence reads: CASTQIGHGSYNEQFF. The CDR3 DNA is TGTGCCAGCACCCAAATTGGGCACGGCTCCTACAATGAGCAGTTCTTC.

This rearrangement joins TRBV27 to TRBJ1-2; no clear D gene. Germline V lookup: CDR1 MNHEY, CDR2 SMNVEV (reference sequence). CDR3 length equals 15 residues. Trimming took off 0 bases at V and 4 bases at J, with 12 bases between the two ends. The CDR3 DNA is TGTGCCAGCAGTTTATCGACGAAATATGGCTATGGCTACACCTTC. It encodes CASSLSTKYGYGYTF.

This clone was recorded once. The chain combines TRBV5-1 with TRBJ2-7; TRBD2 agrees at 10 bases. The CDR3 spans 23 residues. In germline, CDR1 is SGHRS, CDR2 YFSETQ. The trim removed 4 bases at V and 2 bases at J, leaving 30 bases unmatched. CDR3 sequence: CASSHLSGQPLPSGAGGPYEQYF. For the CDR3, the DNA is TGCGCCAGCAGCCATCTATCGGGACAGCCTCTCCCCTCAGGAGCGGGAGGGCCCTACGAGCAGTACTTC.

The J gene is TRBJ2-5, the V gene TRBV27, with a tentative D call TRBD1 (5 bases). Germline V CDR1 and CDR2: MNHEY, SMNVEV (reference sequence). The CDR3 is made up of 13 amino acids. Trimming removed 3 bases from V and 2 bases from J, with 7 bases in between. The CDR3 protein is CASSFRTQETQYF. In DNA form, the CDR3 reads TGTGCCAGCAGTTTTCGGACACAAGAGACCCAGTACTTC.

V is TRBV18 and J is TRBJ2-6; TRBD1 matches 8 bases. The germline gives CDR1 KGHSH, CDR2 LQKENI. The CDR3 is made up of 16 amino acids. After removal of 6 bases from V and 2 bases from J, the junction contained 6 bases not matched to a gene. CDR3 DNA sequence: TGTGCCAGCTCTAGGACAGGGAATACTGGGGCCAACGTCCTGACTTTC. It specifies CASSRTGNTGANVLTF.